A single sample is the source of the 12 T cell receptor beta chains below, sequenced in a study of vaccination effects on CD4 cells after COVID-19. Having been cultured for about ten days, the cells underwent CD4+ T cell isolation. No antigen is known for these receptors. TCRdb keeps only in-frame clones here, not all; method: immunoSEQ multiplex PCR. Of about 74,000 clones listed, approximately 71% are singletons. The specimen was CD4+ T cells from PBMCs cultured without peptide, collected before COVID-19 vaccination. The receptors come from a human donor who received a COVID-19 vaccine.

The CDR3 is CASSSTGNYHSPLHF. The CDR3 coding sequence is TGTGCCAGCAGCTCGACAGGGAATTATCATTCACCCCTCCACTTT. The chain recombines TRBV11-2 with TRBJ1-6, with 7 bases fitting TRBD1. The length of the CDR3 is 15 residues. Per the germline V gene, CDR1 is SGHAT and CDR2 is FQNNGV. Germline trimming cut 4 bases from V and 8 bases from J; bases unmatched to any gene: 8. Drawing the rest from reference TRBV11-2 and TRBJ1-6, the complete variable domain is EAGVAQSPRYKIIEKRQSVAFWCNPISGHATLYWYQQILGQGPKLLIQFQNNGVVDDSQLPKDRFSAERLKGVDSTLKIQPAKLEDSAVYLCASSSTGNYHSPLHFGNGTRLTVT.

V and J are TRBV3-1 (or the pseudogene TRBV3-2) and TRBJ2-3; D is unresolved. This CDR3 contains 17 residues. The germline V and J ends were trimmed by 0 bases and 0 bases, with 13 bases remaining between them. The germline CDR1 and CDR2 sequences are LGHDT and YNNKEL (reference sequence). The CDR3 here is CASSQDWALTSTDTQYF. CDR3 sequence (DNA): TGTGCCAGCAGCCAAGACTGGGCGCTTACTAGCACAGATACGCAGTATTTT.

This rearrangement joins TRBV18 to TRBJ1-1; TRBD1 matches at 11 bases. This CDR3 spans 14 amino acids. Per the germline V gene, CDR1 is KGHSH and CDR2 is LQKENI. V dropped 2 bases and J dropped 4; count of bases not matched to a gene: 0. CDR3 in amino acids: CASSPGTGGTEAFF. The CDR3 region has the DNA TGTGCCAGCTCACCAGGGACAGGGGGCACTGAAGCTTTCTTT.

This chain joins TRBV4-1 and TRBJ2-3; TRBD1 matches 10 bases. CDR3 length: 17 amino acids. The J segment lost 0 bases and the V segment lost 4 bases, leaving 7 bases of the junction unmatched. Germline assignment: CDR1 MGHRA and CDR2 YSYEKL. In DNA form, the CDR3 reads TGCGCCAGCAGCCCACACGGGACAGGGGAAAGCACAGATACGCAGTATTTT. This translates into CASSPHGTGESTDTQYF.

J is TRBJ2-5 and V is TRBV19, with 8 bases identical to TRBD1. The trim removed 4 bases at V and 4 bases at J, leaving 5 bases unmatched. The germline V gene has CDR1 LNHDA and CDR2 SQIVND (reference sequence). The length of the CDR3 is 14 residues. The CDR3 coding sequence is TGTGCCAGTAGTAGCCAGGGGGCTGGAGAGACCCAGTACTTC. This codes for CASSSQGAGETQYF.

The V call is TRBV5-1, the J call TRBJ2-3; 9 nucleotides align to TRBD2. The J segment lost 2 bases and the V segment lost 3 bases, leaving 10 bases of the junction unmatched. From germline, CDR1 is SGHRS and CDR2 YFSETQ. The CDR3 sequence is 17 residues long. As DNA, the CDR3 is TGCGCCAGCAGCTCGGACCCTAGCGGGGCGAACACAGATACGCAGTATTTT. Its protein is CASSSDPSGANTDTQYF.

CDR3 region: CASRGGTVTDTQYF. The CDR3 DNA reads TGTGCCAGCAGGGGAGGGACAGTCACAGATACGCAGTATTTT. The rearrangement joins TRBV2 to TRBJ2-3; D tentatively reads TRBD1 or TRBD2 (7 bases each). CDR1 is SNHLY, CDR2 FYNNEI, per germline. The ends were cut back, 6 bases at V and 2 bases at J, with 12 bases in the middle. The CDR3 is 14 amino acids.

The genes are TRBV10-3 and TRBJ2-5, with 11 bases matching TRBD2. Germline-derived CDR1 and CDR2 are ENHRY and SYGVKD. With V trimmed by 0 bases and J by 2 bases, 5 bases remained unmatched. The CDR3 is 17 residues long. The CDR3 protein is CAISESRLAGTQETQYF. In DNA form, the CDR3 reads TGTGCCATCAGTGAGTCTCGACTAGCGGGGACACAAGAGACCCAGTACTTC.

The chain uses TRBV2 and TRBJ1-3; TRBD1 agrees at 7 bases. The CDR3 is made up of 15 amino acids. CDR1 and CDR2 from the germline V gene are SNHLY and FYNNEI. V trimming: 6 bases; J trimming: 2 bases; junction bases outside the gene matches: 7. CDR3 sequence (DNA): TGTGCCAGCAGGTTACAGGGGATCGCTGGAAACACCATATATTTT. It is translated as CASRLQGIAGNTIYF. Variable domain in full (rest from reference TRBV2 and TRBJ1-3): EPEVTQTPSHQVTQMGQEVILRCVPISNHLYFYWYRQILGQKVEFLVSFYNNEISEKSEIFDDQFSVERPDGSNFTLKIRSTKLEDSAMYFCASRLQGIAGNTIYFGEGSWLTVV.

V usage is TRBV6-4 and J usage is TRBJ2-3; D is perhaps TRBD1 or TRBD2 (5 bases each). This CDR3 is built from 17 residues. V gave up 5 bases and J gave up 2 bases, with 20 bases separating them. CDR1 is MRHNA, CDR2 SNTAGT, per germline. CDR3 coding DNA: TGTGCCAGCAGTACCCCCCTTCCGGGGACCCACACAGATACGCAGTATTTT. Its translation: CASSTPLPGTHTDTQYF.

The chain couples TRBV5-1 to TRBJ2-5, with D possibly matching TRBD2 (5 bases). The V and J ends lost 3 bases and 5 bases respectively, with 14 bases between them. This CDR3 contains 14 residues. The germline V gene encodes CDR1 SGHRS and CDR2 YFSETQ. The CDR3 sequence: CASSSAEWRETQYF. Here the CDR3 DNA reads TGCGCCAGCAGCTCCGCAGAGTGGAGGGAGACCCAGTACTTC. Looking up the rest from reference TRBV5-1 and TRBJ2-5 gives the full variable domain: KAGVTQTPRYLIKTRGQQVTLSCSPISGHRSVSWYQQTPGQGLQFLFEYFSETQRNKGNFPGRFSGRQFSNSRSEMNVSTLELGDSALYLCASSSAEWRETQYFGPGTRLLVL.

The rearrangement links TRBV24-1 to TRBJ2-7; TRBD1 aligns across 8 bases. This CDR3 spans 15 amino acids. Germline CDR1 reads KGHDR; CDR2 reads SFDVKD. Trimming cost V 0 bases and J 3 bases; bases outside gene matches: 3. CDR3 in amino acids: CATSDLEGQDYEQYV. The CDR3 DNA reads TGTGCCACCAGTGATTTGGAGGGACAGGACTACGAGCAGTACGTC.